The 2 T cell receptor beta chains below all came from one sample that was sequenced in a study of blood T cell repertoires in COVID-19. Some clones are missing from TCRdb's copy, which holds only in-frame ones; the method was immunoSEQ multiplex PCR. The sample carries roughly 60,000 clones, approximately 86% recorded once. Sequencing was carried out using peripheral blood. The receptors shown here come from a human donor with acute or convalescent COVID-19. The donor label of this sample is uncertain.

The V gene is TRBV27, the J gene TRBJ2-3; possible D gene TRBD1, 6 bases. The CDR3 sequence is 16 residues long. V lost 5 bases and J lost 4, with 19 bases in between. In germline, CDR1 is MNHEY, CDR2 SMNVEV (reference sequence). The CDR3 DNA sequence: TGTGCCAGCAGTATCATCGGGGTCGGGACATCAGATACGCAGTATTTT. Amino acid sequence: CASSIIGVGTSDTQYF.

This clone was seen only a few times. This chain links TRBV6-6 with TRBJ2-5; D is undetermined. V was pared by 2 bases and J by 2 bases, with 3 bases between. This CDR3 has 12 residues. The germline V gene encodes CDR1 MNHNY and CDR2 SVGAGI (reference sequence). The CDR3 DNA reads as TGTGCCAGCAGTTACGTACAAGAGACCCAGTACTTC. Amino acid sequence: CASSYVQETQYF.